The entry below gives a single TCR beta chain sequence along with its context. The antigen is not known. 13 Jbeta primers and 60 Vbeta primers were used for the PCR. The protocol was immunoSEQ multiplex PCR, while the TCRdb copy is restricted to in-frame clones and leaves out a portion. The sample shows about 86,000 clones, about 77% of them seen only once. This sample was included in a study of cytomegalovirus exposure and HLA in healthy donors. The J segment lost 5 bases and the V segment lost 5 bases, leaving 9 bases of the junction unmatched. The CDR3 spans 14 residues. CDR1 SGHVS and CDR2 FQNEAQ come from the germline V gene. Study-wide points: With high specificity and sensitivity, the classifier reportedly diagnosed cytomegalovirus status. Most subjects' HLA-A and HLA-B alleles were reportedly predicted from TCR beta sequences. Confirmation in vitro established that three CMV-associated chains were specific for CMV antigens. Apparent HLA restriction characterized most CMV-associated TCR beta chains in a later analysis.

The V and J genes are TRBV7-8 and TRBJ2-7; TRBD1 matches at 7 bases. Sequenced: PBMCs. The TCR sequence derives from a male donor in good health and CMV-seropositive. CDR3 protein: CASSPGTVLNEQYF. CDR3 in DNA: TGTGCCAGCAGCCCCGGGACAGTACTTAACGAGCAGTACTTC.